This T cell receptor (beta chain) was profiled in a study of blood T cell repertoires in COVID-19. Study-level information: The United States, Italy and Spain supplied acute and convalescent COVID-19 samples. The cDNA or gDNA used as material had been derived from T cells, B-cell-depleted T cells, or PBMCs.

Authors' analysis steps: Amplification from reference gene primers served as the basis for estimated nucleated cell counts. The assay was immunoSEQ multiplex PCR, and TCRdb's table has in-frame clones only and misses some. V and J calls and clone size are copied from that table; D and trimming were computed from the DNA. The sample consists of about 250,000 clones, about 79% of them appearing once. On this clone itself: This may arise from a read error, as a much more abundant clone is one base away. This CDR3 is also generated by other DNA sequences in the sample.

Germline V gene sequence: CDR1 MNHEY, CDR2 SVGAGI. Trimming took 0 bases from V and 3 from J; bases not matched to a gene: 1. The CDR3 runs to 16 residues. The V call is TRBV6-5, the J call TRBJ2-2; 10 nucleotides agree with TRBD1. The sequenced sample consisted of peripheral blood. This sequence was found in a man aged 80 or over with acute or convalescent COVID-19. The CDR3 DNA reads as TGTGCCAGCAGTTACTCCGGGACAGGGGACACCGGGGAGCTGTTTTTT. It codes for CASSYSGTGDTGELFF.